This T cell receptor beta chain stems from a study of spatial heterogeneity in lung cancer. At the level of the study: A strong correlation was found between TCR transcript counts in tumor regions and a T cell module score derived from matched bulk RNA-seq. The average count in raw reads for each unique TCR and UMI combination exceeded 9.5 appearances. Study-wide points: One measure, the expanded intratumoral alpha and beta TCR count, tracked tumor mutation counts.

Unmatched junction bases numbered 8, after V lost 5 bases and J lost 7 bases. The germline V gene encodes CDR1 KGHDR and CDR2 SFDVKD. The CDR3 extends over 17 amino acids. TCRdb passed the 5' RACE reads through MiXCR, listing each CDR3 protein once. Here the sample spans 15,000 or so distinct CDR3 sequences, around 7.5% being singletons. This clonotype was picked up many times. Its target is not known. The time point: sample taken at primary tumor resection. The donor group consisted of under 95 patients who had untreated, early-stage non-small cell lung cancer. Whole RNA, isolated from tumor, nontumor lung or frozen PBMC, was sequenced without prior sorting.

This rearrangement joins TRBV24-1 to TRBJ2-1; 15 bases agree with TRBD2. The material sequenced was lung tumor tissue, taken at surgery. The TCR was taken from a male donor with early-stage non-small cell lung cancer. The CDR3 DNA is TGTGCCACCAGTGCCCCGGGACTAGCGGGAGGTTTTAATGAGCAGTTCTTC. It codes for CATSAPGLAGGFNEQFF.